These 30 T cell receptor beta chains originate from one sample sequenced in a study of blood T cell repertoires in COVID-19. The table came from immunoSEQ multiplex PCR; TCRdb's copy has only in-frame clones and leaves some out. The data contain tens of thousands of clones, roughly 82% of them singletons. The sample comprised peripheral blood. The origin of the receptors is a woman aged 55-69 years with acute or convalescent COVID-19.

This chain connects TRBV7-2 to TRBJ1-6, with 8 bases lining up with TRBD1. Germline lookup yields CDR1 SGHTA and CDR2 FQGNSA. With 3 bases clipped from V and 7 bases from J, the junction kept 5 bases outside the gene matches. The CDR3 runs to 15 residues. CDR3 protein: CASSLGDRRNSPLHF. The CDR3 coding sequence is TGTGCCAGCAGCTTGGGGGACAGGCGGAATTCACCCCTCCACTTT.

The CDR3 region is CASSLNGGTAYEQYF. The CDR3, as DNA: TGTGCCAGCAGCTTAAACGGGGGGACCGCCTACGAGCAGTACTTC. The chain employs TRBV7-3 and TRBJ2-7, with TRBD2 identical over 7 bases. Per germline, CDR1 SGHTA and CDR2 FQGTGA. This CDR3 is 15 amino acids long. V gave up 1 base and J gave up 2 bases; unmatched junction bases: 5.

This sequence joins TRBV5-1 and TRBJ1-2, with a tentative D call TRBD1 (5 bases). CDR3 length: 13 amino acids. Looked up from germline, CDR1 is SGHRS and CDR2 is YFSETQ. Trimming stripped 4 bases from V and 10 bases from J, with 17 bases between. CDR3 loop: CASSQAGQSVYTF. As DNA, the CDR3 is TGCGCCAGCAGCCAAGCGGGGCAGTCTGTCTACACCTTC. Full variable domain (missing parts from reference TRBV5-1 and TRBJ1-2): KAGVTQTPRYLIKTRGQQVTLSCSPISGHRSVSWYQQTPGQGLQFLFEYFSETQRNKGNFPGRFSGRQFSNSRSEMNVSTLELGDSALYLCASSQAGQSVYTFGSGTRLTVV.

J is TRBJ2-7 and V is TRBV6-2 or TRBV6-3; 11 bases are shared with TRBD2. J lost 7 bases, V lost 2 bases, and 10 bases had no gene match. Germline CDR1 MNHEY, CDR2 SVGEGT. The CDR3 loop spans 16 amino acids. The CDR3 spells CASSYGGLAGGLEQYF. The CDR3 DNA is TGTGCCAGCAGTTACGGCGGACTAGCGGGCGGTCTGGAGCAGTACTTC.

J is TRBJ2-7 and V is TRBV6-6, with TRBD1 matching 9 bases. CDR1 and CDR2 (germline): MNHNY, SVGAGI (reference sequence). Losses at the gene ends were 4 bases for V and 4 bases for J; bases not matched to a gene: 8. This CDR3 is 15 amino acids long. Here the CDR3 DNA reads TGTGCCAGCAGTTTCCGGGACAGGGCTAGGTACGAGCAGTACTTC. Translated: CASSFRDRARYEQYF.

This clone was detected only once. The chain uses TRBV11-2 and TRBJ1-3; possibly TRBD1 for D (5 bases). Trimming stripped 5 bases from V and 5 bases from J, with 16 bases between. The germline V gene has CDR1 SGHAT and CDR2 FQNNGV. This CDR3 is built from 15 residues. CDR3 protein: CASSQGPQSRNTIYF. The CDR3 DNA reads as TGTGCCAGCAGCCAGGGTCCTCAGAGTAGAAACACCATATATTTT.

This clone was found once. The chain carries TRBV6-2 or TRBV6-3 and TRBJ2-3; 8 nucleotides align to TRBD2. Germline CDR1 reads MNHEY; CDR2 reads SVGEGT. The CDR3 spans 12 residues. Unmatched junction bases numbered 7, after V lost 2 bases and J lost 15 bases. CDR3 amino acids: CASSYGGLGAYF. The CDR3 nucleotides are TGTGCCAGCAGTTACGGGGGACTAGGCGCCTATTTT.

The chain has TRBV29-1 and TRBJ1-4, with 8 bases aligning to TRBD1. Germline CDR1 is SQVTM and CDR2 is ANQGSEA. Losses at the gene ends were 5 bases for V and 8 bases for J; bases not matched to a gene: 10. The CDR3 extends over 14 amino acids. The CDR3 DNA follows: TGCAGCGTTTCTCCTCGACAGGGGCAGGAAAAACTGTTTTTT. Translating gives CSVSPRQGQEKLFF.

V usage is TRBV19 and J usage is TRBJ1-2; no clear D. This CDR3 is built from 14 residues. Germline loops: CDR1 LNHDA, CDR2 SQIVND (reference sequence). V lost 3 bases and J lost 7, with 15 bases in between. Written as DNA, the CDR3 is TGTGCCAGTAGTATGAGTCAGGATATTGGTGGCTACACCTTC. This encodes CASSMSQDIGGYTF.

The genes are TRBV4-2 and TRBJ2-2, with unresolved D. Trimming cost V 0 bases and J 0 bases, with 8 bases left between them. This CDR3 is 16 amino acids long. The V gene's germline CDR1 is LGHNA and CDR2 YNFKEQ. The CDR3 bases are TGTGCCAGCAGCCAAGATCCTGCGACGAACACCGGGGAGCTGTTTTTT. The encoded protein is CASSQDPATNTGELFF.

The chain couples TRBV15 to TRBJ1-2; D might be TRBD1 (5 bases). The CDR3 consists of 13 residues. CDR1 and CDR2 from the germline V gene are LNHNV and YYDKDF (reference sequence). Trimming removed 1 base from V and 7 bases from J, with 10 bases in between. The CDR3 spells CATSRAGRGGYTF. CDR3 sequence (DNA): TGTGCCACCAGCAGAGCAGGGAGGGGTGGCTACACCTTC.

The V call is TRBV5-5, the J call TRBJ2-5, with 7 bases that match TRBD1. This CDR3 spans 15 amino acids. The trim removed 0 bases at V and 1 base at J, leaving 3 bases unmatched. Germline CDR1 and CDR2: SGHKS and YYEKEE (reference sequence). The CDR3 reads CASSLGTGLQETQYF. CDR3 DNA: TGTGCCAGCAGCTTGGGGACAGGCCTCCAAGAGACCCAGTACTTC.

This rearrangement joins TRBV5-1 to TRBJ1-1, with no clear D. The CDR3 has 16 residues. V lost 7 bases and J lost 1, with 20 bases in between. Germline-derived CDR1 and CDR2 are SGHRS and YFSETQ. CDR3 coding DNA: TGCGCCAGCTTCAAAACCCCTGGTCAGTCGAACACTGAAGCTTTCTTT. This translates into CASFKTPGQSNTEAFF.

The genes are TRBV7-9 and TRBJ1-2; weak D call: TRBD1 (5 bases). V dropped 1 base and J dropped 1 base, with 16 bases sitting between them. This CDR3 is built from 17 residues. In germline, CDR1 is SEHNR, CDR2 FQNEAQ (reference sequence). The CDR3 region has the DNA TGTGCCAGCAGCTTAGATCTGGCAGGGAAGTATAACTATGGCTACACCTTC. This gives the protein CASSLDLAGKYNYGYTF.

The chain recombines TRBV5-1 with TRBJ2-2; tentative D call: TRBD2 (5 bases). Looked up from germline, CDR1 is SGHRS and CDR2 is YFSETQ. V was clipped by 6 bases and J by 3 bases, with 12 bases between them. The CDR3 consists of 14 residues. This CDR3 reads CASKRGTDTGELFF. The DNA for the CDR3 is TGCGCCAGCAAACGGGGTACGGACACCGGGGAGCTGTTTTTT.

This chain's CDR3 is CASSEEQGANEKLFF. The CDR3 bases are TGTGCCAGCAGTGAGGAACAGGGGGCTAATGAAAAACTGTTTTTT. The chain couples TRBV25-1 to TRBJ1-4; 8 bases agree with TRBD1. V lost 3 bases to trimming and J lost 3 bases; unmatched junction nucleotides: 3. CDR3 length: 15 amino acids. From germline, CDR1 is MGHDK and CDR2 SYGVNS. The full variable domain, completed using reference TRBV25-1 and TRBJ1-4, is EADIYQTPRYLVIGTGKKITLECSQTMGHDKMYWYQQDPGMELHLIHYSYGVNSTEKGDLSSESTVSRIRTEHFPLTLESARPSHTSQYLCASSEEQGANEKLFFGSGTQLSVL.

The chain uses TRBV2 and TRBJ1-1; D gene uncertain. Germline CDR1 SNHLY, CDR2 FYNNEI. The ends were cut back, 4 bases at V and 2 bases at J, with 8 bases in the middle. The CDR3 has 13 residues. The CDR3 DNA is TGTGCCAGCAGTGTGAGCGTAAACACTGAAGCTTTCTTT. Residues: CASSVSVNTEAFF.

The chain combines TRBV3-1 (or the pseudogene TRBV3-2) with TRBJ1-1, with 10 bases lining up with TRBD1. Germline V CDR1 and CDR2: LGHDT, YNNKEL (reference sequence). This CDR3 has 15 amino acids. The ends lost 1 base at V and 5 bases at J; junction bases unmatched: 4. CDR3 sequence reads: CASSQGGQGRTEAFF. In DNA, the CDR3 is TGTGCCAGCAGCCAAGGGGGACAGGGGAGGACTGAAGCTTTCTTT.

The chain is built from TRBV9 and TRBJ2-1; TRBD2 matches at 10 bases. The CDR3 sequence is 15 residues long. Germline CDR1 is SGDLS and CDR2 is YYNGEE. The J segment lost 4 bases and the V segment lost 3 bases, leaving 4 bases of the junction unmatched. The CDR3 reads CASSGSGGLYNEQFF. In DNA form, the CDR3 reads TGTGCCAGCAGCGGTAGCGGGGGGTTATACAATGAGCAGTTCTTC. Full variable domain (rest looked up from reference TRBV9 and TRBJ2-1): DSGVTQTPKHLITATGQRVTLRCSPRSGDLSVYWYQQSLDQGLQFLIQYYNGEERAKGNILERFSAQQFPDLHSELNLSSLELGDSALYFCASSGSGGLYNEQFFGPGTRLTVL.

The chain joins TRBV5-1 to TRBJ2-2; a weak D match, TRBD1 (6 bases). The CDR3 loop spans 15 amino acids. Trimming took 3 bases from V and 1 from J, leaving 10 bases between them. Germline CDR1 and CDR2: SGHRS and YFSETQ. CDR3 in DNA: TGCGCCAGCAGCTCTAGGGGGATGAACACCGGGGAGCTGTTTTTT. Its protein is CASSSRGMNTGELFF.

In its sample, this clone was seen once. The chain joins TRBV27 to TRBJ1-1, with 8 positions matching TRBD1. Germline CDR1 is MNHEY and CDR2 is SMNVEV (reference sequence). The CDR3 runs to 17 residues. Trimming cost V 5 bases and J 1 base; bases outside gene matches: 12. The CDR3 DNA reads as TGTGCCAGCAGTCCTCGCCTGACAGGGGTATGGAACACTGAAGCTTTCTTT. Translating gives CASSPRLTGVWNTEAFF.

CDR3 sequence: CASSLGSGGTGELFF. Written as DNA, the CDR3 is TGTGCCAGCAGCTTAGGATCAGGGGGTACCGGGGAGCTGTTTTTT. V and J are TRBV7-6 and TRBJ2-2, with 7 positions matching TRBD1. V lost 1 base and J lost 5; bases outside the gene matches: 4. The CDR3 sequence is 15 residues long. CDR1 is SGHVS, CDR2 FNYEAQ, per germline. The full variable domain, in which reference TRBV7-6 and TRBJ2-2 provide the parts outside the CDR3, is GAGVSQSPRYKVTKRGQDVALRCDPISGHVSLYWYRQALGQGPEFLTYFNYEAQQDKSGLPNDRFSAERPEGSISTLTIQRTEQRDSAMYRCASSLGSGGTGELFFGEGSRLTVL.

This chain links TRBV5-1 with TRBJ1-2, with 8 bases identical to TRBD1. CDR3 length: 14 amino acids. Germline trimming cut 4 bases from V and 10 bases from J; bases unmatched to any gene: 12. The germline V gene has CDR1 SGHRS and CDR2 YFSETQ. In DNA, the CDR3 is TGCGCCAGCAGCCCCCGGACAGGGCGAACCACCTACACCTTC. It translates to CASSPRTGRTTYTF.

The CDR3 loop is CASSVGQDFHEQYF. For the CDR3, the DNA is TGCGCCAGCAGCGTAGGACAGGATTTCCACGAGCAGTACTTC. V usage is TRBV5-1 and J usage is TRBJ2-7; 7 bases match TRBD1. V was pared by 4 bases and J by 5 bases, with 9 bases of the junction left unmatched. The CDR3 sequence is 14 residues long. Germline V gene sequence: CDR1 SGHRS, CDR2 YFSETQ.

This clone was counted once. The rearrangement links TRBV27 to TRBJ1-2; D is perhaps TRBD1 (5 bases). V shed 6 bases and J shed 8 bases, with 16 bases lying between them. The CDR3 totals 13 residues. Germline V gives CDR1 MNHEY, CDR2 SMNVEV (reference sequence). DNA of the CDR3: TGTGCCAGCAGCAGACATCAGGGCCAGGGCTACACCTTC. This codes for CASSRHQGQGYTF.

V and J are TRBV5-1 and TRBJ2-5; TRBD2 is a possible D gene (6 bases). V lost 1 base and J lost 7, with 17 bases in between. The CDR3 runs to 15 residues. Germline V gene data show CDR1 as SGHRS and CDR2 as YFSETQ. The CDR3 spells CASSLNGRGQGTQYF. CDR3 sequence (DNA): TGCGCCAGCAGCTTGAACGGGCGGGGCCAGGGGACCCAGTACTTC.

This CDR3 reads CSGGTGASYEQYF. The CDR3 coding sequence is TGCAGCGGGGGGACAGGGGCCTCCTACGAGCAGTACTTC. The chain couples TRBV29-1 to TRBJ2-7; TRBD1 agrees at 10 bases. Germline V lookup: CDR1 SQVTM, CDR2 ANQGSEA. This CDR3 is 13 amino acids long. With 7 bases clipped from V and 0 bases from J, the junction kept 3 bases outside the gene matches.

The V and J genes are TRBV5-1 and TRBJ1-2, with 7 nucleotides matching TRBD1. The V and J ends lost 1 base and 7 bases, in that order; junction bases with no gene match: 7. This CDR3 region has 14 residues. CDR1 is SGHRS, CDR2 YFSETQ, per germline. This CDR3 is CASSLISGGGGYTF. In nucleotides, the CDR3 is TGCGCCAGCAGCTTGATTTCAGGGGGAGGTGGCTACACCTTC.

The genes are TRBV7-9 and TRBJ2-1; 8 bases are shared with TRBD2. Germline CDR1 is SEHNR and CDR2 is FQNEAQ (reference sequence). The CDR3 has 16 amino acids. V lost 1 base and J lost 7; bases outside the gene matches: 9. The CDR3 reads CASSLVIGGAWNEQFF. CDR3 in DNA: TGTGCCAGCAGCTTAGTTATCGGGGGGGCTTGGAATGAGCAGTTCTTC.

In its sample, this clone was seen a few times. The chain links TRBV19 to TRBJ1-1; D gene uncertain. The V end lost 9 bases, the J end lost 1 base, and 12 bases lay between the germline ends. CDR1 LNHDA and CDR2 SQIVND come from the germline V gene (reference sequence). The CDR3 contains 13 residues. The CDR3, as DNA: TGTGCCAGCACCTCTTACAGGAACACTGAAGCTTTCTTT. As protein: CASTSYRNTEAFF.